This TCR beta chain was retrieved from a study of beta chain features in type 1 diabetes. The study, taken as a whole, reports: Shortening that was moderate but significant affected the TCRB CDR3s of Type 1 diabetes patients in all four CD4+ subsets. For patients and controls alike, PCR might favor shorter templates to the same degree.

The entirety of the isolated RNA underwent reverse transcription, so expressed TCRB transcripts were sequenced. Some clones are missing from TCRdb's copy, which holds only in-frame ones; the method was immunoSEQ multiplex PCR. The repertoire has 52,000 or so clones, under 60% of them found once; the top ten carry roughly 2.5%. Germline loops: CDR1 MNHNS, CDR2 SASEGT. Trimming pared 1 base from V and 2 bases from J, leaving 6 bases between. CDR3 length: 13 residues. On this clone: Antigen: not known.

Source material: Tregs from blood. V gene TRBV6-1 combines with J gene TRBJ2-7; D unresolved. The source is a woman aged 40 to 50 with type 1 diabetes. The CDR3 is CASSEERTYEQYF. The CDR3 DNA reads as TGTGCCAGCAGTGAAGAGAGAACCTACGAGCAGTACTTC.